The TCR beta chain under discussion was sequenced for a study of T cell responses to AZD1222 COVID-19 vaccine. Sequenced by immunoSEQ multiplex PCR; TCRdb stores in-frame clones only, minus some. Counted here are approximately 130,000 clones, under 95% occurring once; the ten biggest clones make up 5% to 6%. Germline V gene sequence: CDR1 SGHTA, CDR2 FQGTGA. The V and J ends lost 5 bases and 6 bases respectively, with 23 bases between them. This CDR3 spans 16 amino acids. The source material was peripheral blood, sampled on day 0 of AZD1222 vaccination. This TCR was sampled from an adult in good health. This sequence joins TRBV7-3 and TRBJ2-7; D assignment may be TRBD1 or TRBD2 (6 bases each). Here the CDR3 DNA reads TGTGCCAGCAGCCTCGTCCCGTGGGGGGCGAAGGGCGAGCAGTACTTC. It translates to CASSLVPWGAKGEQYF.